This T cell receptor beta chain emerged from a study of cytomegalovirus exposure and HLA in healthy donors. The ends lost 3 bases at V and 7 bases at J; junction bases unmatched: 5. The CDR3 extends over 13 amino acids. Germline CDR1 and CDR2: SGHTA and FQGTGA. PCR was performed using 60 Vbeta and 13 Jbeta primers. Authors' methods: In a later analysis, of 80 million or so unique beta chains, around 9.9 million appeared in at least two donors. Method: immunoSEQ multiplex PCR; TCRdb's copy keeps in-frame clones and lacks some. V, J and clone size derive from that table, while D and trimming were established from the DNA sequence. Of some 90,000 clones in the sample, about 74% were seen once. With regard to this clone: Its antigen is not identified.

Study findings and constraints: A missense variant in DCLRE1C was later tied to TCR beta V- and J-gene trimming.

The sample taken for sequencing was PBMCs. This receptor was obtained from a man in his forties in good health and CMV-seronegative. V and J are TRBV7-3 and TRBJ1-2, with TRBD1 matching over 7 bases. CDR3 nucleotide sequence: TGTGCCAGCAGCTTGTTAGGGGGCGGTGGCTACACCTTC. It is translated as CASSLLGGGGYTF.